This T cell receptor beta chain is drawn from a study of blood T cell repertoires in COVID-19. Whole-study context: The samples span acute and convalescent COVID-19 from the United States, Italy and Spain. From T cells, B-cell-depleted T cells, or PBMCs came the material, which was cDNA or gDNA.

CDR3 length: 17 amino acids. CDR1 SGHTA and CDR2 FQGNSA come from the germline V gene. Trimming took 1 base from V and 0 from J; bases not matched to a gene: 4. Per the authors' pipeline: By means of reference gene primer amplification, nucleated cell counts were estimated. Assay used: immunoSEQ multiplex PCR; TCRdb lists only in-frame clones, some missing. V and J calls and clone size are as listed in that table; D and trimming were resolved from the DNA. The profile shows approximately 150,000 clones, approximately 86% of them singletons. What was sequenced was peripheral blood. This TCR was sampled from a woman in her fifties or sixties with acute or convalescent COVID-19. The rearrangement uses TRBV7-2 and TRBJ2-3, with 10 bases aligning to TRBD2. CDR3 protein: CASSLGSSGGSTDTQYF. The CDR3 DNA follows: TGTGCCAGCAGCTTAGGGTCTAGCGGGGGCAGCACAGATACGCAGTATTTT.